One sample yielded the 15 T cell receptor beta chains listed below, sequenced in a study of blood T cell repertoires in COVID-19. TCRdb keeps only in-frame clones here, not all; method: immunoSEQ multiplex PCR. Of around 240,000 clones listed, 83% are singletons. Input material: peripheral blood. All receptors derive from a woman aged 50 to 60 with acute or convalescent COVID-19.

The chain uses TRBV5-1 and TRBJ2-1, with 7 bases matching TRBD2. V lost 2 bases, J lost 8 bases, and 16 bases stayed unmatched. This CDR3 has 17 amino acids. In germline, CDR1 is SGHRS, CDR2 YFSETQ. CDR3 in amino acids: CASSFATGTIRRDEQFF. The DNA of the CDR3 is TGCGCCAGCAGCTTTGCAACCGGGACTATCCGGAGGGATGAGCAGTTCTTC.

The J gene is TRBJ1-2, the V gene TRBV2; TRBD1 matches 9 bases. The V segment lost 6 bases and the J segment 7 bases; nucleotides outside the gene matches: 9. Germline V lookup: CDR1 SNHLY, CDR2 FYNNEI. The length of the CDR3 is 14 residues. The CDR3 loop is CASRLQGAQGGYTF. The CDR3, as DNA: TGTGCCAGCAGACTACAGGGGGCGCAGGGTGGCTACACCTTC.

The rearrangement links TRBV3-1 (or the pseudogene TRBV3-2) to TRBJ2-2; TRBD2 agrees at 7 bases. Germline loops: CDR1 LGHDT, CDR2 YNNKEL (reference sequence). The CDR3 covers 15 residues. Trimming took 4 bases from V and 2 from J; bases not matched to a gene: 4. As DNA, the CDR3 is TGTGCCAGCAGCCTCCGGGACTACAACACCGGGGAGCTGTTTTTT. Its translation: CASSLRDYNTGELFF.

On this clone: This specimen includes other DNA sequences encoding the same CDR3. The rearrangement uses TRBV28 and TRBJ2-7, with 10 bases identical to TRBD2. The CDR3 sequence is 15 residues long. With 3 bases clipped from V and 2 bases from J, the junction kept 4 bases outside the gene matches. Germline V gene data show CDR1 as MDHEN and CDR2 as SYDVKM. The CDR3: CASSFLAGVTYEQYF. The CDR3, as DNA: TGTGCCAGCAGTTTCCTAGCGGGGGTGACCTACGAGCAGTACTTC. The whole variable domain, remainder taken from reference TRBV28 and TRBJ2-7, is DVKVTQSSRYLVKRTGEKVFLECVQDMDHENMFWYRQDPGLGLRLIYFSYDVKMKEKGDIPEGYSVSREKKERFSLILESASTNQTSMYLCASSFLAGVTYEQYFGPGTRLTVT.

V is TRBV28 and J is TRBJ1-4; perhaps TRBD1 as D (6 bases). CDR1 and CDR2 from the germline V gene are MDHEN and SYDVKM. V was shortened by 6 bases and J by 8 bases, with 10 bases between the two germline ends. This CDR3 spans 12 amino acids. The CDR3: CASRQGWEKLFF. The CDR3 bases are TGTGCCAGCAGACAGGGTTGGGAAAAACTGTTTTTT.

The chain carries TRBV5-5 and TRBJ2-6; the D gene is possibly TRBD1 (5 bases). Germline CDR1 reads SGHKS; CDR2 reads YYEKEE (reference sequence). Deletions cut 0 bases from V and 0 bases from J, with 7 bases between. The CDR3 extends over 16 amino acids. Here the CDR3 reads CASSLGQSSGANVLTF. The CDR3 DNA reads TGTGCCAGCAGCTTGGGACAGAGCTCTGGGGCCAACGTCCTGACTTTC.

The chain has TRBV5-1 and TRBJ2-7, with 9 bases aligning to TRBD2. CDR1 SGHRS and CDR2 YFSETQ come from the germline V gene. V lost 4 bases to trimming and J lost 2 bases; unmatched junction nucleotides: 13. The CDR3 is 17 residues long. CDR3: CASSLAIGLAGTYEQYF. The CDR3, as DNA: TGCGCCAGCAGCCTGGCAATCGGGCTAGCGGGGACCTACGAGCAGTACTTC.

This chain links TRBV19 with TRBJ1-2, with a tentative D call TRBD1 (6 bases). V was clipped by 6 bases and J by 2 bases, with 19 bases between them. From germline, CDR1 is LNHDA and CDR2 SQIVND (reference sequence). The CDR3 is 16 amino acids. CDR3: CASSTSPSTGNYGYTF. Here the CDR3 DNA reads TGTGCCAGTAGCACTTCCCCCTCTACAGGGAACTATGGCTACACCTTC. Filled out from reference TRBV19 and TRBJ1-2, the complete variable domain reads DGGITQSPKYLFRKEGQNVTLSCEQNLNHDAMYWYRQDPGQGLRLIYYSQIVNDFQKGDIAEGYSVSREKKESFPLTVTSAQKNPTAFYLCASSTSPSTGNYGYTFGSGTRLTVV.

On this clone: This same CDR3 is encoded by further DNA sequences in the sample. In DNA form, the CDR3 reads TGTGCCAGTAGGACAACAGGGAATAGCAATCAGCCCCAGCATTTT. This encodes CASRTTGNSNQPQHF. The chain recombines TRBV19 with TRBJ1-5, with a weak D call TRBD1 (6 bases). CDR1 is LNHDA and CDR2 is SQIVND in the germline V gene (reference sequence). The CDR3 sequence is 15 residues long. The V end was cut by 6 bases, the J end by 0 bases, with 12 bases between.

The chain links TRBV30 to TRBJ2-1; tentative D call: TRBD2 (6 bases). Germline lookup yields CDR1 GTSNPN and CDR2 SVGIG (reference sequence). V was shortened by 5 bases and J by 4 bases, with 12 bases between the two germline ends. The CDR3 has 13 residues. CDR3 amino acids: CAWARDLYNEQFF. The DNA for the CDR3 is TGTGCCTGGGCCCGGGACTTATACAATGAGCAGTTCTTC.

The chain has TRBV5-1 and TRBJ2-7; D is ambiguous. V was shortened by 5 bases and J by 3 bases, with 9 bases between the two germline ends. Germline V lookup: CDR1 SGHRS, CDR2 YFSETQ. This CDR3 is 12 amino acids long. The CDR3 DNA reads as TGCGCCAGCAGGGGCCAGGTCTACGAGCAGTACTTC. Amino acid sequence: CASRGQVYEQYF.

The V and J genes are TRBV7-8 and TRBJ1-5; D may be TRBD1 (6 bases). Germline CDR1 SGHVS, CDR2 FQNEAQ. The CDR3 consists of 15 residues. The V end was cut by 6 bases, the J end by 0 bases, with 12 bases between. The CDR3 sequence is CASRTGDHSNQPQHF. The CDR3 nucleotides read TGTGCCAGCAGGACAGGAGATCATAGCAATCAGCCCCAGCATTTT.

The chain is built from TRBV21-1 and TRBJ2-3; the listed D gene, TRBD2, was not tested against the DNA. TRBV21-1 is noted as a pseudogene. The CDR3 has 19 residues. The CDR3 nucleotides read TGTGCCAGCAGCCTTTGGGAAGGCGGGCTTCCCTTACCTTCCGATACGCAGTATTTT. As protein: CASSLWEGGLPLPSDTQYF.

This sequence joins TRBV27 and TRBJ2-5; the D gene is possibly TRBD2 (5 bases). Germline loops: CDR1 MNHEY, CDR2 SMNVEV (reference sequence). The germline V and J ends were trimmed by 0 bases and 5 bases, with 7 bases remaining between them. The CDR3 loop spans 13 amino acids. CDR3 loop: CASSLSRRETQYF. As DNA, the CDR3 is TGTGCCAGCAGTTTATCGAGGAGGGAGACCCAGTACTTC.

Here the CDR3 DNA reads TGTGCCAGCAGTCTAGGGGGGGGGCTGGGCACTGAAGCTTTCTTT. Its protein product is CASSLGGGLGTEAFF. This chain connects TRBV28 to TRBJ1-1, with D possibly TRBD1 on 6 matching bases. The germline V gene encodes CDR1 MDHEN and CDR2 SYDVKM. The CDR3 is 15 amino acids. Trimming removed 5 bases from V and 4 bases from J, with 17 bases in between.